These T cell receptor beta chains were read from a single sample in a study of T-cell reconstitution after alpha-beta-depleted transplantation in children. Via MiXCR, TCRdb re-called the PCR reads, giving one row per CDR3 protein. Of 230,000 or so distinct CDR3 sequences listed, around 13% were seen once; the top ten hold 2.6%. This specimen consisted of PBMCs from the stem cell graft donor, obtained from the stem cell graft. The receptors here all came from a human donor who donated a stem cell graft to a child with acute lymphoblastic leukemia. Each CDR3 is given with its conserved first and last residue. The D gene is left open where the match is weak. Clone size, where shown, is once, few, many, or a class for clones that have expanded.

j_call clone_size d_call v_call cdr3_aa cdr3_nt
TRBJ2-2 . . TRBV11-2 CASSLVAWSGELFF TGTGCCAGCAGCTTAGTTGCCTGGTCCGGGGAGCTGTTTTTT
TRBJ2-7 many TRBD1 TRBV28 CASSSTGTASYEQYF TGTGCCAGCAGTTCCACCGGGACAGCCTCCTACGAGCAGTACTTC
TRBJ2-1 few TRBD1 TRBV11-2 CASSLGWGQGFDEQFF TGTGCCAGCAGCTTAGGGTGGGGACAGGGGTTCGATGAGCAGTTCTTC
TRBJ1-2 few . TRBV9 CASSVGQGSYGYTF TGTGCCAGCAGCGTAGGTCAGGGCAGCTATGGCTACACCTTC
TRBJ2-5 few . TRBV6-5 CASSYSWLQETQYF TGTGCCAGCAGTTACTCGTGGCTACAAGAGACCCAGTACTTC
TRBJ2-3 many . TRBV29-1 CSVSYFPQDIRDTQYF TGCAGCGTTTCCTATTTTCCACAGGACATCCGAGATACGCAGTATTTT
TRBJ2-3 many . TRBV7-2 CASSGGLTDTQYF TGTGCCAGCAGCGGGGGGCTCACAGATACGCAGTATTTT
TRBJ2-7 many TRBD2 TRBV28 CASSPVSSGRLSYEQYF TGTGCCAGCAGTCCGGTATCTAGCGGGAGGCTATCCTACGAGCAGTACTTC
TRBJ2-3 many TRBD1 TRBV12-3/TRBV12-4 CASRLQGEGTDTQYF TGTGCCAGCAGATTACAGGGGGAAGGGACAGATACGCAGTATTTT
TRBJ1-1 many TRBD1 TRBV7-6 CASSKGAEAFF TGTGCCAGCAGCAAGGGGGCGGAAGCTTTCTTT
TRBJ2-6 many . TRBV10-3 CAISGSGANVLTF TGTGCCATCTCAGGGTCCGGGGCCAACGTCCTGACTTTC